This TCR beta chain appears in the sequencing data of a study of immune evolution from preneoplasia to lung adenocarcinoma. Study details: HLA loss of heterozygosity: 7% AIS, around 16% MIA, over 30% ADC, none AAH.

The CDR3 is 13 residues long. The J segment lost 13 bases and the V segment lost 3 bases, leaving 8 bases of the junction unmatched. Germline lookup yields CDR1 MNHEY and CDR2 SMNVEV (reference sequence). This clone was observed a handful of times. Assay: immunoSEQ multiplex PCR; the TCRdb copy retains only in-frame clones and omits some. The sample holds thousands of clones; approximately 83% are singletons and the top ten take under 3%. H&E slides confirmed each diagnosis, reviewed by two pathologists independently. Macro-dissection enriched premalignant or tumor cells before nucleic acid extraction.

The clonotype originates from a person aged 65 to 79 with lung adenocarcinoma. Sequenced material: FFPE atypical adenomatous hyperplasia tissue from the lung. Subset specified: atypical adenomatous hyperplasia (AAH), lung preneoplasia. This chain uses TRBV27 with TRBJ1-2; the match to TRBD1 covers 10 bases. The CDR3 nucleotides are TGTGCCAGCAGTTTCACCAAAGGACAGGGGGGCACCTTC. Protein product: CASSFTKGQGGTF.